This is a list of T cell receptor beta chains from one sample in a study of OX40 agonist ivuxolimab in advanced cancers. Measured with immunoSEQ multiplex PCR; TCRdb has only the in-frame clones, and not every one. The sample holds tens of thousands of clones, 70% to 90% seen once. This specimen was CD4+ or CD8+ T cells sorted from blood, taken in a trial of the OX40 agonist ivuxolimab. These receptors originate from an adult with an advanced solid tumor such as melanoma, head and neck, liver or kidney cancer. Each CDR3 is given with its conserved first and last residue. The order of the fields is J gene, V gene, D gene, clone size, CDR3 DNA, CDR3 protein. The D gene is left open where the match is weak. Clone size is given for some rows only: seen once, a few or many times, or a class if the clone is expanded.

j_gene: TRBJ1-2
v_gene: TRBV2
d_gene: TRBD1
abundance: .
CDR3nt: TGTGCCAGCAGCTTTCTAATCAGGGGGGGTAACTATGGCTACACCTTC
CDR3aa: CASSFLIRGGNYGYTF

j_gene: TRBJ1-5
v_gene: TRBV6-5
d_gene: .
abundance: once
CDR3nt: TGTGCCAGCAGAGGGCGCGATTTAGGCCCCCAGCATTTT
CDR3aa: CASRGRDLGPQHF

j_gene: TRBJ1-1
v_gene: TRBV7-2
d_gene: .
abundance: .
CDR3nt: TGTGCCAGCAGCGACGACAGGAGCACTGAAGCTTTCTTT
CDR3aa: CASSDDRSTEAFF

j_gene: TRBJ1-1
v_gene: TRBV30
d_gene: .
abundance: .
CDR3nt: TGTGCCTGGAGTGAGGGCGAGGGCACTGAAGCTTTCTTT
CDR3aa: CAWSEGEGTEAFF

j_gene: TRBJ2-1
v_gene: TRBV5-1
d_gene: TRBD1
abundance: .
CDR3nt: TGCGCCAGCAGCTTTAGTCCCGGGACAGGAAATGAGCAGTTCTTC
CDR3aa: CASSFSPGTGNEQFF

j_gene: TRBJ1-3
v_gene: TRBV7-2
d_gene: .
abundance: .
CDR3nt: TGTGCCAGCAGCTTAGGAGGGTCGGACACCATATATTTT
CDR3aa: CASSLGGSDTIYF

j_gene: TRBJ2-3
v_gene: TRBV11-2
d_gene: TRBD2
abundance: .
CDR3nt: TGTGCCAGCAGGCAGCTGGCGGGAGGGTCCGGAGATACGCAGTATTTT
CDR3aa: CASRQLAGGSGDTQYF

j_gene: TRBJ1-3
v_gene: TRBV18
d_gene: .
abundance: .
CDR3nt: TGTGCCAGCTCACCCGGGGCTGGAAACACCATATATTTT
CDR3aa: CASSPGAGNTIYF

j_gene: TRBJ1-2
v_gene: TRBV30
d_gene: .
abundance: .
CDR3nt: TGTGCCTGGCGGGAATTCTCTGGCTACACCTTC
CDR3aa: CAWREFSGYTF

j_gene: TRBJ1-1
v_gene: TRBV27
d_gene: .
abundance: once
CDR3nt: TGTGCCAGCAGTTTCGACAGGAACACTGAAGCTTTCTTT
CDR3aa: CASSFDRNTEAFF

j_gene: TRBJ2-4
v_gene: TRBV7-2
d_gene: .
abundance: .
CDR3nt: TGTGCCAGCAGCTTAGGCCTAGCGCCCAAAAACATTCAGTACTTC
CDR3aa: CASSLGLAPKNIQYF

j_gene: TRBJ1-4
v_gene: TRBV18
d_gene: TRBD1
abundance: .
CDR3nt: TGTGCCAGCTCCCCGGGACAGGGTAATGAAAAACTGTTTTTT
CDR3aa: CASSPGQGNEKLFF

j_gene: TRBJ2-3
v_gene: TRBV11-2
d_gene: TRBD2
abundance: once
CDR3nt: TGTGCCAGCAGCGGTCGACTAGCGCTGGGGACAGATACGCAGTATTTT
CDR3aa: CASSGRLALGTDTQYF

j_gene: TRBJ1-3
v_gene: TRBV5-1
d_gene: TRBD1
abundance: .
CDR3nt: TGCGCCAGCAGCCCGGGACAGCTTGGAAACACCATATATTTT
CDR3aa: CASSPGQLGNTIYF

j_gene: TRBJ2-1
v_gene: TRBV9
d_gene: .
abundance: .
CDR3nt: TGTGCCAGCAGCGTAGAAGTTCACAATGAGCAGTTCTTC
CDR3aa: CASSVEVHNEQFF

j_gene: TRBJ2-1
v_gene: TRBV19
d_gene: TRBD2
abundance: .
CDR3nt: TGTGCCAGTGGGAGCGGGAGGGACCTCAATGAGCAGTTCTTC
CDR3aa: CASGSGRDLNEQFF

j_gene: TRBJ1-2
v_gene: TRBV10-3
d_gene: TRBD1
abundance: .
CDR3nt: TGTGCCATCAGTGTAGGACAGGGTGAGAATGGCTACACCTTC
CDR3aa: CAISVGQGENGYTF

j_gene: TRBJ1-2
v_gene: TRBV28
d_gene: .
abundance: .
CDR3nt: TGTGCCAGCAGTTTTCCCGGGACCTATGGCTACACCTTC
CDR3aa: CASSFPGTYGYTF

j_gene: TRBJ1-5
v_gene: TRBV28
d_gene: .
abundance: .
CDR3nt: TGTGCCAGCAGTTTATTGGATCAGCCCCAGCATTTT
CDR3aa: CASSLLDQPQHF

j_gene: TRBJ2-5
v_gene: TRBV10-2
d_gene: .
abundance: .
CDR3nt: TGCGCCAGCAGGGGTGGACCGGGAGAGACCCAGTACTTC
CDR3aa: CASRGGPGETQYF

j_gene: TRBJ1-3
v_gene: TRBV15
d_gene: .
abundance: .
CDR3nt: TGTGCCACCAGCGAAATCTGGAGTAACACCATATATTTT
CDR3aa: CATSEIWSNTIYF

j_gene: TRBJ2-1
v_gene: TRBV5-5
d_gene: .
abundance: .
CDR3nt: TGTGCCAGCAGCTTGGGGGGTCCACCCGATCACAATGAGCAGTTCTTC
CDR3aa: CASSLGGPPDHNEQFF

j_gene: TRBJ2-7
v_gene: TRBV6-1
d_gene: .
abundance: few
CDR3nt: TGTGCCAGCAGCCCCGTCAAGGGACAACAAGAGCAGTACTTC
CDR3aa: CASSPVKGQQEQYF

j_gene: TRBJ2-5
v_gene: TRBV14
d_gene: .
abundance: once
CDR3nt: TGTGCCAGCAGCCCCCTGGGGAGTCCGCAAGAGACCCAGTACTTC
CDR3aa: CASSPLGSPQETQYF

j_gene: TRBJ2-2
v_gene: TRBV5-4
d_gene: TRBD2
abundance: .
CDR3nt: TGTGCCAGCAGCTTCGGAACTAGCGGGAGTCTGGGCACCGGGGAGCTGTTTTTT
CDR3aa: CASSFGTSGSLGTGELFF

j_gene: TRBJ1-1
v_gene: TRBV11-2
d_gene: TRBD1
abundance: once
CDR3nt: TGTGCCAGCAGCGACAGGGGGAAAATTGCAGAGAACACTGAAGCTTTCTTT
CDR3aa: CASSDRGKIAENTEAFF

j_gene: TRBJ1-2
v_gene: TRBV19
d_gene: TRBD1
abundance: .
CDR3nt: TGTGCCAGTAGGGGGGACAGGGCCTATGGCTACACCTTC
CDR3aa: CASRGDRAYGYTF

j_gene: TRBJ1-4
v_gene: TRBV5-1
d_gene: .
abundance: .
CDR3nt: TGCGCCAGCAGCTTGGCCCGGGATCCTATCGCCGAAAAACTGTTTTTT
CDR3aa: CASSLARDPIAEKLFF